The following is a TCR beta chain sequence with its context. Its antigen is as yet unknown. The sample is drawn from a study of identical twins. Study-wide results and limits: Reduced insertions were recorded for abundant cord blood beta clonotypes, with no such pattern in memory repertoires. Low generation probability was overrepresented in out-of-frame alpha sequences shared by twins. Cross-sectional statistical analysis was relied on for the conclusions, without the same donors being followed.

The V gene end was trimmed by 3 bases and the J gene end by 2 bases; junction bases not matched to a gene: 4. The CDR3 contains 14 residues. Germline V gene data show CDR1 as DFQATT and CDR2 as SNEGSKA (reference sequence). TCRdb ran MiXCR on the 5' RACE reads and lists one entry per CDR3 protein. The data show approximately 260,000 distinct CDR3 sequences, approximately 8.3% seen once. These same records also appear under a second study, on yellow fever vaccine responses in identical twins.

This sequence joins TRBV20-1 and TRBJ2-1; 7 bases match TRBD2. The sequence was obtained from a young woman in good health. Input material: CD8+ T cells sorted from blood. The CDR3 coding sequence is TGCAGTGCTAGGGAGCGGGACCCCTACAATGAGCAGTTCTTC. As protein: CSARERDPYNEQFF.